This is a list of T cell receptor beta chains from one sample in a study of technical replicates of blood from a few donors. The repertoire was sequenced with immunoSEQ multiplex PCR; TCRdb's copy has only in-frame clones and lacks some. This sample has approximately 49,000 clones, with roughly nine tenths found just once. Sequencing was carried out using PBMCs. These receptors all come from a human donor in good health. Some clones in this sample may be carry-over from other donors' samples. Each CDR3 is given with its conserved first and last residue. The D gene is left open where the match is weak. Clone sizes are given selectively: once, few, many, or a class where the clone is expanded.

v_call,d_call,clone_size,j_call,cdr3_nt,cdr3_aa
TRBV7-2,TRBD2,NA,TRBJ2-3,TGTGCCAGCAGCCGAGGAATAGCGGGCATCACAGATACGCAGTATTTT,CASSRGIAGITDTQYF
TRBV4-3,NA,NA,TRBJ2-7,TGCGCCAGCAGCCAAGAGCGGTCTAGCGATGCCTACGAGCAGTACTTC,CASSQERSSDAYEQYF
TRBV4-3,NA,NA,TRBJ1-3,TGCGCCAGCAGCCAAGGCTTAACCGCGGGAAACACCATATATTTT,CASSQGLTAGNTIYF
TRBV11-2,NA,few,TRBJ2-7,TGTGCCAGCAGCCCCGGCGGAGATAGCCACGAGCAGTACTTC,CASSPGGDSHEQYF
TRBV30,TRBD1,once,TRBJ1-2,TGTGCCTGGAGCCGGGACAGGGGCCGCTACACCTTC,CAWSRDRGRYTF
TRBV9,NA,NA,TRBJ2-2,TGTGCCAGCAGCGTAGGCGAGGGAGTAGGCGACACCGGGGAGCTGTTTTTT,CASSVGEGVGDTGELFF
TRBV25-1,TRBD2,NA,TRBJ2-2,TGTGCCAGCAGCCTTAGCGGGGCCTTGGGCGGGGAGCTGTTTTTT,CASSLSGALGGELFF
TRBV11-2,TRBD2,NA,TRBJ2-4,TGTGCCAGCAGCTCTGTAGCGGGAGGGCCGGACATTCAGTACTTC,CASSSVAGGPDIQYF
TRBV14,NA,once,TRBJ2-6,TGTGCCAGCAGACTTTCTGGGGCCAACGTCCTGACTTTC,CASRLSGANVLTF
TRBV6-5,TRBD1,NA,TRBJ1-1,TGTGCCAGCAGTACTAACTACAGGGGGCATACTGAAGCTTTCTTT,CASSTNYRGHTEAFF
TRBV5-4,TRBD1,NA,TRBJ2-7,TGTGCCAGCAGCGGACAGGATACCTACGAGCAGTACTTC,CASSGQDTYEQYF
TRBV5-1,NA,NA,TRBJ2-5,TGCGCCAGCAGCCCCCAGGGAGGGGGTGGGGCGACCCAGTACTTC,CASSPQGGGGATQYF
TRBV11-1,TRBD1,NA,TRBJ2-7,TGTGCCAGCAGCCCGGGACAGGGAAAAGTTAGGTCCTACGAGCAGTACTTC,CASSPGQGKVRSYEQYF
TRBV6-4,TRBD2,NA,TRBJ2-1,TGTGCCAGCAGTTCACGGGAGGACAATGAGCAGTTCTTC,CASSSREDNEQFF
TRBV11-2,NA,NA,TRBJ1-1,TGTGCCAGCAGCTCCGGGACTGCGAACACTGAAGCTTTCTTT,CASSSGTANTEAFF
TRBV5-1,TRBD1,NA,TRBJ1-2,TGCGCCAGCAGTGAAGTAGCCTCGACAGGGTTAAGCTATGGCTACACCTTC,CASSEVASTGLSYGYTF
TRBV5-1,NA,NA,TRBJ2-7,TGCGCCACCAGGGTGGAGCCTCTTGTCTTCGAGCAGTACTTC,CATRVEPLVFEQYF
TRBV15,NA,NA,TRBJ2-5,TGTGCCACCAGCAGAGCGTGGACAAGCCAAGAGACCCAGTACTTC,CATSRAWTSQETQYF
TRBV7-2,TRBD1,NA,TRBJ2-2,TGTGCCAGCAGCTTAGCGGGACAGGGGAGGACCGGGGAGCTGTTTTTT,CASSLAGQGRTGELFF
TRBV5-1,NA,NA,TRBJ2-5,TGCGCCAGCAGCTTGGGCCGGGACTCTCTGTACCAAGAGACCCAGTACTTC,CASSLGRDSLYQETQYF
TRBV29-1,NA,NA,TRBJ2-7,TGCAGCGTTGAAATTTCCGGGGACTACGAGCAGTACTTC,CSVEISGDYEQYF
TRBV11-1,TRBD1,NA,TRBJ2-7,TGTGCCAGCAGCTTGGACAGGGTGTACGAGCAGTACTTC,CASSLDRVYEQYF
TRBV6-5,NA,NA,TRBJ1-5,TGTGCCAGGGGGGGGGATAGCAATCAGCCCCAGCATTTT,CARGGDSNQPQHF
TRBV10-3,NA,NA,TRBJ1-5,TGTGCCATCAGTGAGTCGTATAGCAATCAGCCCCAGCATTTT,CAISESYSNQPQHF
TRBV5-1,NA,once,TRBJ2-3,TGCGCCAGCAGCGGGCGCCCGGACTTAGATACGCAGTATTTT,CASSGRPDLDTQYF
TRBV5-1,TRBD1,NA,TRBJ1-1,TGCGCCAGCAGCCTATTACAGGGGCCAATGAACACTGAAGCTTTCTTT,CASSLLQGPMNTEAFF
TRBV6-1,NA,NA,TRBJ2-3,TGTGCCAGCAGTGAAGGAGGGCGCAGCACAGATACGCAGTATTTT,CASSEGGRSTDTQYF
TRBV6-5,NA,few,TRBJ2-1,TGTGCCAGCAGGAGAACAGGGAGAACCTACAATGAGCAGTTCTTC,CASRRTGRTYNEQFF
TRBV2,TRBD1,NA,TRBJ1-2,TGTGCCAGCAGCCAAAGGACAGGCCTTAAGAACACCTTC,CASSQRTGLKNTF
TRBV7-2,NA,NA,TRBJ2-1,TGTGCCAGCAGCTTAATGGCCGGGAACAATGAGCAGTTCTTC,CASSLMAGNNEQFF
TRBV4-1,TRBD2,NA,TRBJ2-2,TGCGCCAGCAGCCAAGCCCCTAGCGGGTTTAACACCGGGGAGCTGTTTTTT,CASSQAPSGFNTGELFF
TRBV25-1,NA,once,TRBJ1-1,TGTGCCAGCAGTGGCCCCCAGGGTATCACTGAAGCTTTCTTT,CASSGPQGITEAFF
TRBV10-1,TRBD1,NA,TRBJ1-2,TGCGCCATTGGGAGGGACAGGGGGGACTATGGCTACACCTTC,CAIGRDRGDYGYTF
TRBV19,NA,NA,TRBJ2-7,TGTGCCAGTAGTATGGTCAGGGGATACGAGCAGTACTTC,CASSMVRGYEQYF
TRBV20-1,NA,NA,TRBJ2-5,TGCAGTGCGTGGGCAACGGAGACCCAGTACTTC,CSAWATETQYF
TRBV6-6,NA,NA,TRBJ1-5,TGTGCCAGCAGCTCTGACAGGTTCAATCAGCCCCAGCATTTT,CASSSDRFNQPQHF
TRBV11-3,TRBD2,NA,TRBJ2-1,TGTGCCAGCAGCTCGGGACTAGCGGGAGCTGAGCAGTTCTTC,CASSSGLAGAEQFF
TRBV4-3,TRBD1,NA,TRBJ2-3,TGCGCCAGCAGCCAAGACAGCCGAGGGACAGGGCAAGATACGCAGTATTTT,CASSQDSRGTGQDTQYF
TRBV7-2,NA,NA,TRBJ2-3,TGTGCCAGCAGCTCTAGAGTCACAGATACGCAGTATTTT,CASSSRVTDTQYF
TRBV4-3,NA,few,TRBJ2-1,TGCGCCAGCAGCCAAGCTACGAGCTACAATGAGCAGTTCTTC,CASSQATSYNEQFF
TRBV6-5,TRBD1,NA,TRBJ2-4,TGTGCCAGCAGTTACGGGACAGGGCGGCGTGAAAACATTCAGTACTTC,CASSYGTGRRENIQYF
TRBV29-1,TRBD1,NA,TRBJ2-7,TGCAGCGCCGGACAGGGGGGCTACGAGCAGTACTTC,CSAGQGGYEQYF
TRBV14,TRBD1,NA,TRBJ2-7,TGTGCCAGCAGCCAAGACGGGACAGGGAAGCGCGAGCAGTACTTC,CASSQDGTGKREQYF
TRBV10-3,NA,NA,TRBJ2-7,TGTGCCATCAGTGAAAGTAACAGTTTCCTCTACGAGCAGTACTTC,CAISESNSFLYEQYF
TRBV11-2,TRBD2,NA,TRBJ2-1,TGTGCCAGCAGCTTAGTTTCTAGCGGGAATGAGCAGTTCTTC,CASSLVSSGNEQFF
TRBV27,NA,NA,TRBJ1-1,TGTGCCAGCAGTTTAGGGGCGATGAACACTGAAGCTTTCTTT,CASSLGAMNTEAFF
TRBV5-6,NA,once,TRBJ1-2,TGTGCCAGCAGAGCACCGCTATCTGGCTACACCTTC,CASRAPLSGYTF
TRBV23-1,TRBD1,NA,TRBJ2-7,TGCGCCAGCCGCTGGGACAGGAGCTCCTACGAGCAGTACTTC,CASRWDRSSYEQYF
TRBV11-3,NA,NA,TRBJ1-1,TGTGCCAGCAGCTATACAGCAAACACTGAAGCTTTCTTT,CASSYTANTEAFF
TRBV11-1,TRBD1,NA,TRBJ2-1,TGTGCCAGCAGCGGAAGGACAGGGACCTACAATGAGCAGTTCTTC,CASSGRTGTYNEQFF
TRBV6-5,TRBD1,NA,TRBJ2-1,TGTGCCAGCAGTCAGGGGGTCTCCTACAATGAGCAGTTCTTC,CASSQGVSYNEQFF
TRBV2,NA,NA,TRBJ1-1,TGTGCTAATGCGGCAGGGCTGGATACTGAAGCTTTCTTT,CANAAGLDTEAFF
TRBV5-1,TRBD2,NA,TRBJ2-1,TGCGCCAGCAGCACCTTAGCGGGAGGGCCCTACAATGAGCAGTTCTTC,CASSTLAGGPYNEQFF
TRBV23-1,TRBD2,once,TRBJ2-6,TGCGCCAGCAGTCAATCTTTGGGTTTTCGGGACGGCGGGACTAGTGGGGCCAACGTCCTGACTTTC,CASSQSLGFRDGGTSGANVLTF
TRBV4-3,NA,NA,TRBJ1-2,TGCGCCAGCAGCCAAGATTTTAGCCTTAACTATGGCTACACCTTC,CASSQDFSLNYGYTF
TRBV15,NA,NA,TRBJ1-5,TGTGCCACCAGCGGCTTCGGGCAGCCCCAGCATTTT,CATSGFGQPQHF
TRBV7-9,TRBD1,NA,TRBJ1-2,TGTGCCAGCAGCTGGACAGGGAGGCTGAGCTACACCTTC,CASSWTGRLSYTF
TRBV5-5,NA,NA,TRBJ1-3,TGTGCCAGCAGCGCGTCAGGGTACTTCTCTGGAAACACCATATATTTT,CASSASGYFSGNTIYF
TRBV2,TRBD1,NA,TRBJ2-2,TGTGCCAGCACGAGGGGGACAGGGCTCATCGGGGAGCTGTTTTTT,CASTRGTGLIGELFF
TRBV5-6,TRBD2,NA,TRBJ2-7,TGTGCCAGCAGCTACCCAGGGACTAGCGGGGGATTCTCCTACGAGCAGTACTTC,CASSYPGTSGGFSYEQYF